Below are 3 T cell receptor beta chains sequenced from a single sample in a study of blood T cell repertoires in COVID-19. The protocol was immunoSEQ multiplex PCR, while the TCRdb copy is restricted to in-frame clones and leaves out a portion. Among about 120,000 clones, around four fifths were seen once, and the ten largest hold 16%. Sequencing input: peripheral blood. The receptors originated from a man between 60 and 75 years old with active or convalescent COVID-19.

The V gene is TRBV24-1, the J gene TRBJ1-2; TRBD1 matches at 7 bases. Losses at the gene ends were 4 bases for V and 4 bases for J; bases not matched to a gene: 2. Germline values: CDR1 KGHDR, CDR2 SFDVKD. The CDR3 totals 13 residues. Here the CDR3 DNA reads TGTGCCACCAGTGAACAGGGGAGCTATGGCTACACCTTC. Amino acid sequence: CATSEQGSYGYTF.

The chain is built from TRBV28 and TRBJ2-7; TRBD1 agrees at 7 bases. J lost 3 bases, V lost 5 bases, and 4 bases had no gene match. This CDR3 has 13 amino acids. The germline gives CDR1 MDHEN, CDR2 SYDVKM. The CDR3 DNA reads TGTGCCAGCAGTGGGACAGCTTTCTACGAGCAGTACTTC. This translates into CASSGTAFYEQYF.

The genes are TRBV6-6 and TRBJ1-3; 8 bases line up with TRBD1. Trimming at V came to 5 bases and at J to 4 bases, leaving 4 bases not matched to a gene. The CDR3 extends over 14 amino acids. The germline gives CDR1 MNHNY, CDR2 SVGAGI (reference sequence). The CDR3 DNA reads TGTGCCAGCAGTAAGACAGGGGTCGGAAACACCATATATTTT. It yields the protein CASSKTGVGNTIYF.